These 7 T cell receptor beta chains came from one sample sequenced in a study of shared clonotypes between healthy human individuals (dated by TCRdb to the early 2020s). CD8 naive samples were obtained by positive selection for CCR7 among CD45RO-negative cells, yielding a CD45RA+CCR7+ population from which TemRA cells were excluded. Receptor amplification or capture employed the immunoSEQ multiplex PCR assay. TCRdb provides this immuneACCESS table in a form limited to in-frame rearrangements. Some clones are lacking; in checked studies, under half of them reflect an unresolved V gene, and why the rest are absent is not known. This sample comprises fewer than 850,000 clones, roughly 96% of them detected only once. The top ten clones comprise over 0.2% of the sample. Sequences were obtained from naive CD8+ T cells sorted from blood. The cell subset or site label, as the study defines it: CD45RA+CCR7+. Receptors were obtained from a man aged 25-45 years in good health.

The J gene is TRBJ2-3, the V gene TRBV5-6; the D gene is possibly TRBD1 (6 bases). V lost 4 bases and J 2 bases, leaving 11 bases between the germline ends. The CDR3 contains 14 residues. CDR1 SGHDT and CDR2 YYEEEE come from the germline V gene. In DNA form, the CDR3 reads TGTGCCAGCAGCCCCGGACAGCCCACAGATACGCAGTATTTT. This gives the protein CASSPGQPTDTQYF.

V usage is TRBV4-1 and J usage is TRBJ2-3, with TRBD2 identical over 11 bases. Germline assignment: CDR1 MGHRA and CDR2 YSYEKL. Losses at the gene ends were 0 bases for V and 4 bases for J; bases not matched to a gene: 6. This CDR3 region has 17 residues. CDR3 protein: CASSQDAPSGRSDTQYF. The CDR3 DNA reads as TGCGCCAGCAGCCAAGATGCGCCTAGCGGGAGGTCAGATACGCAGTATTTT.

The chain is built from TRBV7-6 and TRBJ1-3; D is unresolved. V lost 2 bases, J lost 0 bases, and 11 bases lay in between. The CDR3 spans 16 residues. Germline CDR1 is SGHVS and CDR2 is FNYEAQ. CDR3 in amino acids: CASSLFGPSSGNTIYF. Written as DNA, the CDR3 is TGTGCCAGCAGCTTATTTGGTCCCTCCTCTGGAAACACCATATATTTT.

CDR3 loop: CASKWENTEAFF. The CDR3 DNA follows: TGTGCCAGCAAATGGGAAAACACTGAAGCTTTCTTT. The chain links TRBV7-9 to TRBJ1-1; D unclear. The V gene lost 7 bases and the J gene lost 2 bases, with 8 bases spanning the gap. This CDR3 region has 12 residues. The germline V gene has CDR1 SEHNR and CDR2 FQNEAQ (reference sequence).

This clone has only one observation. V gene TRBV29-1 combines with J gene TRBJ1-2; D gene ambiguous. V lost 3 bases and J 6 bases, leaving 11 bases between the germline ends. Germline CDR1 SQVTM, CDR2 ANQGSEA. The CDR3 covers 12 residues. In DNA, the CDR3 is TGCAGCGTTGAGGACGGACGGCATGGCTACACCTTC. Residues: CSVEDGRHGYTF.

J is TRBJ2-7 and V is TRBV13, with a possible D match to TRBD1 (6 bases). Germline CDR1 is PRHDT and CDR2 is FYEKMQ (reference sequence). Trimming shortened V by 4 bases and J by 1 base, and 14 bases separated the two germline ends. The CDR3 contains 15 residues. This CDR3 is CASSSLDDRSYEQYF. CDR3 sequence (DNA): TGTGCCAGCAGCTCGCTGGACGACAGGTCCTACGAGCAGTACTTC.

The chain has TRBV27 and TRBJ2-1, with D possibly matching TRBD1 (5 bases). Germline assignment: CDR1 MNHEY and CDR2 SMNVEV (reference sequence). This CDR3 comprises 12 residues. Trimming stripped 6 bases from V and 4 bases from J, with 7 bases between. For the CDR3, the DNA is TGTGCCAGCAGAACAGGTTACAATGAGCAGTTCTTC. This sequence encodes CASRTGYNEQFF.